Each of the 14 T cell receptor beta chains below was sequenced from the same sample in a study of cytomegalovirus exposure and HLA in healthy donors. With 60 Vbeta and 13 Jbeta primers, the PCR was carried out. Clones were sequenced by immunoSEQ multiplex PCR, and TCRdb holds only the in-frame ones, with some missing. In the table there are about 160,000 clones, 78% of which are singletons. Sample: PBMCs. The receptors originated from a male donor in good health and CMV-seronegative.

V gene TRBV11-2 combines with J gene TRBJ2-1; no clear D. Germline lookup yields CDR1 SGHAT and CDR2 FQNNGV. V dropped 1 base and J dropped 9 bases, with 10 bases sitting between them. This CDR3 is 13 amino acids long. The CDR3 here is CASSLVVRSEQFF. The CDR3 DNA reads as TGTGCCAGCAGCTTAGTGGTGAGGAGTGAGCAGTTCTTC.

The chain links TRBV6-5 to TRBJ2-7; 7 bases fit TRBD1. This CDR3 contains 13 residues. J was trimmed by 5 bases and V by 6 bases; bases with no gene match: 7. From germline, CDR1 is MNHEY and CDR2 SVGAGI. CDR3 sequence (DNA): TGTGCCAGCAGGGGACAGTGGGTCCACGAGCAGTACTTC. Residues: CASRGQWVHEQYF.

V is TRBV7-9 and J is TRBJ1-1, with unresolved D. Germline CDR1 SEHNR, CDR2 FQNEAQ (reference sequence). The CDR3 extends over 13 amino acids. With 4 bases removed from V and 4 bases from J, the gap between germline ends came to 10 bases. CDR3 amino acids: CASSSLTGTEAFF. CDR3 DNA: TGTGCCAGCAGCTCTCTCACGGGCACTGAAGCTTTCTTT.

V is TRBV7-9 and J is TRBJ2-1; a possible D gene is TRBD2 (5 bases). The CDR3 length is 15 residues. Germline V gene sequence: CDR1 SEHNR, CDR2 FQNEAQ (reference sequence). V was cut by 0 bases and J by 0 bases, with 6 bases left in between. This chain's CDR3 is CASSLAGSSYNEQFF. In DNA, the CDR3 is TGTGCCAGCAGCTTAGCGGGGAGCTCCTACAATGAGCAGTTCTTC.

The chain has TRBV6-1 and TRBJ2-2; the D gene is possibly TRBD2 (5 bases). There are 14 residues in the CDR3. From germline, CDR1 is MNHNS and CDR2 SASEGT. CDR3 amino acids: CAISGEQDTGELFF. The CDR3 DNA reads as TGTGCTATTTCTGGGGAGCAGGACACCGGGGAGCTGTTTTTT.

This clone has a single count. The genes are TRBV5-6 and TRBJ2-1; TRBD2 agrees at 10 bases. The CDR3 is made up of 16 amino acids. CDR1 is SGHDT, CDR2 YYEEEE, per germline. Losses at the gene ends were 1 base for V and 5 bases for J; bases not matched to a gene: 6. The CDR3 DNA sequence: TGTGCCAGCAGCTTGCGGGTAGCGGGAGGAGACAATGAGCAGTTCTTC. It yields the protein CASSLRVAGGDNEQFF.

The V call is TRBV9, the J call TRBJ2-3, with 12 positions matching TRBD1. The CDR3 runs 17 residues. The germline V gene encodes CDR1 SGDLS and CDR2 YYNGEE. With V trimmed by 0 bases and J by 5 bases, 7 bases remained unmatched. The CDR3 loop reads CASSVGGGQGAGDTQYF. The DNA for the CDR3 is TGTGCCAGCAGCGTAGGGGGGGGACAGGGGGCTGGAGATACGCAGTATTTT. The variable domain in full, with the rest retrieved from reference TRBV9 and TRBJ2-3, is DSGVTQTPKHLITATGQRVTLRCSPRSGDLSVYWYQQSLDQGLQFLIQYYNGEERAKGNILERFSAQQFPDLHSELNLSSLELGDSALYFCASSVGGGQGAGDTQYFGPGTRLTVL.

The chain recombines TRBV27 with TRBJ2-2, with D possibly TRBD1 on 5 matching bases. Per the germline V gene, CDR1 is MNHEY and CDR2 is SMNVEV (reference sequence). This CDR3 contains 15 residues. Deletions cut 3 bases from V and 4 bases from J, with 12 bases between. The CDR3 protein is CASSLALRGTGELFF. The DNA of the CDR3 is TGTGCCAGCAGTTTGGCACTTAGGGGCACCGGGGAGCTGTTTTTT.

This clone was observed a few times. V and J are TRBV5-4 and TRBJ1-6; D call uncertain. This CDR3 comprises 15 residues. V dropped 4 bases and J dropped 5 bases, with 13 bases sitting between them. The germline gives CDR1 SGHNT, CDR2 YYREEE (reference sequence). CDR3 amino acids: CASSGGRADNSPLHF. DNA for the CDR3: TGTGCCAGCAGCGGTGGGAGGGCCGATAATTCACCCCTCCACTTT.

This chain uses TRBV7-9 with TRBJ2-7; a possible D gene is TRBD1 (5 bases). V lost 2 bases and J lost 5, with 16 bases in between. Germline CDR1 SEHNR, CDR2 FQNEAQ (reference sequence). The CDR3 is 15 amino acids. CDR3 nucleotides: TGTGCCAGCAGCTTAACAGGCGGCTCCGCTAACGAGCAGTACTTC. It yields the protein CASSLTGGSANEQYF.

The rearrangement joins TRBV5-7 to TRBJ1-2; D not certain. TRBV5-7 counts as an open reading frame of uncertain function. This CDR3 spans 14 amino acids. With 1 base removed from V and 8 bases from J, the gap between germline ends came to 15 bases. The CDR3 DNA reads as TGTGCCAGCAGCTTGCCGGTTAACCTTCGGGGCTACACCTTC. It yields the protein CASSLPVNLRGYTF.

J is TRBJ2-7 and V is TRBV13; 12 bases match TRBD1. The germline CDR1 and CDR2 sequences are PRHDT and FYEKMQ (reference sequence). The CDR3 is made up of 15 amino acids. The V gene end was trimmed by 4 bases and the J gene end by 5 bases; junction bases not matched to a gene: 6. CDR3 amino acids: CASSSRDRGHDEQYF. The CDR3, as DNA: TGTGCCAGCAGCTCCAGGGACAGGGGGCATGACGAGCAGTACTTC.

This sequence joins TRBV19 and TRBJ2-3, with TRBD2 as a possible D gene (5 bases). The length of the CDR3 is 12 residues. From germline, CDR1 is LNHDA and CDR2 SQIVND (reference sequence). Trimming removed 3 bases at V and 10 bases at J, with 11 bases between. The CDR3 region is CASSMDWAPQYF. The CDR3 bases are TGTGCCAGTAGTATGGACTGGGCCCCGCAGTATTTT.

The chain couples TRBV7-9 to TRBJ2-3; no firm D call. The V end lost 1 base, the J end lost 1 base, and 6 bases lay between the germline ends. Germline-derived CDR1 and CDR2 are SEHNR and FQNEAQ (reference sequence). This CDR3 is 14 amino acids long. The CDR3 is CASSLEAGTDTQYF. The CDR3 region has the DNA TGTGCCAGCAGCTTAGAGGCGGGCACAGATACGCAGTATTTT.